These 32 T cell receptor beta chains originate from one sample sequenced in a study of cytomegalovirus exposure and HLA in healthy donors. PCR primers comprised 60 Vbeta and 13 Jbeta primers. Here immunoSEQ multiplex PCR was the method, and the copy in TCRdb shows in-frame clones only, minus some. In the table there are approximately 150,000 clones, around 78% of which are singletons. Sequencing was performed on PBMCs. These receptors were obtained from a young woman in good health and CMV-seronegative.

The gene calls are TRBV2 and TRBJ2-7, with unresolved D. This CDR3 contains 10 residues. CDR1 is SNHLY and CDR2 is FYNNEI in the germline V gene. Trimming stripped 11 bases from V and 5 bases from J, with 10 bases between. The CDR3 loop is CAGAGNEQYV. In DNA, the CDR3 is TGTGCCGGCGCAGGTAACGAGCAGTACGTC.

J is TRBJ1-4 and V is TRBV19; 10 bases fit TRBD1. The germline gives CDR1 LNHDA, CDR2 SQIVND (reference sequence). This CDR3 is 15 amino acids long. The V and J ends lost 6 bases and 0 bases, in that order; junction bases with no gene match: 1. CDR3 region: CASRDRGATNEKLFF. CDR3 nucleotides: TGTGCCAGTAGGGACAGGGGGGCAACTAATGAAAAACTGTTTTTT.

V gene TRBV18 combines with J gene TRBJ2-2, with 11 positions matching TRBD1. Germline V gives CDR1 KGHSH, CDR2 LQKENI. Unmatched junction bases numbered 4, after V lost 3 bases and J lost 7 bases. CDR3 length: 15 residues. For the CDR3, the DNA is TGTGCCAGCTCACCGGACAGGGGGCGAGGCGGGGAGCTGTTTTTT. It specifies CASSPDRGRGGELFF. The whole variable domain, remainder taken from reference TRBV18 and TRBJ2-2, is NAGVMQNPRHLVRRRGQEARLRCSPMKGHSHVYWYRQLPEEGLKFMVYLQKENIIDESGMPKERFSAEFPKEGPSILRIQQVVRGDSAAYFCASSPDRGRGGELFFGEGSRLTVL.

The gene calls are TRBV4-2 and TRBJ2-5, with 8 bases that match TRBD2. The end of the DNA fits TRBJ2-7 better, so the J call may be wrong. This CDR3 has 15 amino acids. Germline loops: CDR1 LGHNA, CDR2 YNFKEQ. CDR3 amino acids: CASSQPGGSSYEQYF. CDR3 coding DNA: TGTGCCAGCAGCCAACCGGGGGGGAGCTCCTACGAGCAGTACTTC.

The V and J genes are TRBV6-4 and TRBJ2-3; TRBD1 might be the D (7 bases). Trimming pared 6 bases from V and 5 bases from J, leaving 24 bases between. In germline, CDR1 is MRHNA, CDR2 SNTAGT. This CDR3 spans 17 amino acids. CDR3 DNA sequence: TGTGCCAGCAGCAGTACCGCTACCAATCAGGGGGGAGATACGCAGTATTTT. Residues: CASSSTATNQGGDTQYF.

The chain links TRBV27 to TRBJ2-1, with TRBD2 identical over 12 bases. Trimming at V came to 2 bases and at J to 4 bases, leaving 6 bases not matched to a gene. The V gene's germline CDR1 is MNHEY and CDR2 SMNVEV (reference sequence). CDR3 length: 17 amino acids. CDR3 residues: CASSLPALAGGYNEQFF. The CDR3 DNA reads as TGTGCCAGCAGTTTACCCGCGCTAGCGGGAGGGTACAATGAGCAGTTCTTC.

There are a few counts of this clone. The V and J genes are TRBV29-1 and TRBJ1-2; D is possibly TRBD1 (6 bases). The germline gives CDR1 SQVTM, CDR2 ANQGSEA. The ends were cut back, 3 bases at V and 2 bases at J, with 13 bases in the middle. This CDR3 has 14 amino acids. The CDR3 DNA is TGCAGCGTTGACGGACAGTTCAAAAACTATGGCTACACCTTC. As protein: CSVDGQFKNYGYTF. Full variable domain (rest looked up from reference TRBV29-1 and TRBJ1-2): SAVISQKPSRDICQRGTSLTIQCQVDSQVTMMFWYRQQPGQSLTLIATANQGSEATYESGFVIDKFPISRPNLTFSTLTVSNMSPEDSSIYLCSVDGQFKNYGYTFGSGTRLTVV.

Only a few counts were recorded for this clone. The chain links TRBV9 to TRBJ2-3, with D perhaps TRBD2 (7 bases). The CDR3 loop spans 14 amino acids. V lost 3 bases and J lost 5, with 13 bases in between. The germline CDR1 and CDR2 sequences are SGDLS and YYNGEE. CDR3 DNA sequence: TGTGCCAGCAGCGCGGGGGGCTCGATAGATACGCAGTATTTT. It yields the protein CASSAGGSIDTQYF.

This clone occurred a few times. V and J are TRBV7-9 and TRBJ2-5; possibly TRBD1 for D (5 bases). In germline, CDR1 is SEHNR, CDR2 FQNEAQ (reference sequence). With 3 bases removed from V and 5 bases from J, the gap between germline ends came to 10 bases. The CDR3 is 13 residues long. This chain's CDR3 is CASSLFRAETQYF. The DNA of the CDR3 is TGTGCCAGCAGCTTGTTCAGGGCGGAGACCCAGTACTTC.

The CDR3 sequence: CASSFGTGGLNTEAFF. In DNA form, the CDR3 reads TGTGCCAGCAGTTTTGGGACAGGGGGCCTGAACACTGAAGCTTTCTTT. The chain couples TRBV27 to TRBJ1-1; the match to TRBD1 covers 12 bases. V lost 3 bases, J lost 0 bases, and 2 bases stayed unmatched. In germline, CDR1 is MNHEY, CDR2 SMNVEV (reference sequence). The CDR3 totals 16 residues.

The rearrangement links TRBV28 to TRBJ1-1, with D uncertain. Germline-derived CDR1 and CDR2 are MDHEN and SYDVKM. V shed 5 bases and J shed 0 bases, with 13 bases lying between them. The CDR3 is 15 amino acids. The CDR3 DNA follows: TGTGCCAGCAGTACACTAGACTATGTGAACACTGAAGCTTTCTTT. Translation: CASSTLDYVNTEAFF.

The chain joins TRBV11-2 to TRBJ2-2, with 7 bases that match TRBD1. The length of the CDR3 is 16 residues. Trimming cost V 6 bases and J 3 bases; bases outside gene matches: 10. Germline values: CDR1 SGHAT, CDR2 FQNNGV. The chain's CDR3 is CASRPTGTVYTGELFF. DNA of the CDR3: TGTGCCAGCAGGCCAACAGGGACAGTCTACACCGGGGAGCTGTTTTTT. Based on the CDR3 plus reference TRBV11-2 and TRBJ2-2, the full variable domain is EAGVAQSPRYKIIEKRQSVAFWCNPISGHATLYWYQQILGQGPKLLIQFQNNGVVDDSQLPKDRFSAERLKGVDSTLKIQPAKLEDSAVYLCASRPTGTVYTGELFFGEGSRLTVL.

The chain combines TRBV9 with TRBJ2-2, with D maybe TRBD1 (6 bases). The CDR3 extends over 15 amino acids. V shed 4 bases and J shed 3 bases, with 13 bases lying between them. CDR1 SGDLS and CDR2 YYNGEE come from the germline V gene. Here the CDR3 DNA reads TGTGCCAGCAGCCCACGTGGGGGCCACACCGGGGAGCTGTTTTTT. As protein: CASSPRGGHTGELFF.

The chain uses TRBV11-3 and TRBJ2-7; D may be TRBD1 (5 bases). The CDR3 has 14 amino acids. The V and J ends lost 5 bases and 3 bases respectively, with 14 bases between them. CDR1 and CDR2 from the germline V gene are SGHNT and YENEEA. The CDR3 DNA is TGTGCCAGCAGCCAACTTGGCAGGGACTACGAGCAGTACTTC. It codes for CASSQLGRDYEQYF.

The chain recombines TRBV9 with TRBJ1-1, with TRBD1 matching over 11 bases. Germline V gene lookup returns CDR1 SGDLS and CDR2 YYNGEE. The CDR3 consists of 17 residues. V lost 4 bases, J lost 0 bases, and 8 bases stayed unmatched. The CDR3 here is CASSPGQGGRVNTEAFF. DNA of the CDR3: TGTGCCAGCAGCCCGGGACAGGGGGGACGGGTGAACACTGAAGCTTTCTTT. The full variable domain, in which reference TRBV9 and TRBJ1-1 provide the parts outside the CDR3, is DSGVTQTPKHLITATGQRVTLRCSPRSGDLSVYWYQQSLDQGLQFLIQYYNGEERAKGNILERFSAQQFPDLHSELNLSSLELGDSALYFCASSPGQGGRVNTEAFFGQGTRLTVV.

The chain couples TRBV5-1 to TRBJ2-1; TRBD2 aligns across 7 bases. The V and J ends lost 5 bases and 4 bases, in that order; junction bases with no gene match: 9. Germline CDR1 SGHRS, CDR2 YFSETQ. The CDR3 has 15 amino acids. CDR3 sequence reads: CASRVDSGLYNEQFF. The CDR3 bases are TGCGCCAGCAGGGTTGATAGCGGGTTATACAATGAGCAGTTCTTC.

The rearrangement uses TRBV5-8 and TRBJ2-7; tentatively, D is TRBD2 (5 bases). Trimming shortened V by 5 bases and J by 4 bases, and 19 bases separated the two germline ends. Germline-derived CDR1 and CDR2 are SGHTS and YDEGEE. This CDR3 spans 15 amino acids. As DNA, the CDR3 is TGTGCCAGCAGACCCCCGCGGTTGGGAGCGTACGAGCAGTACGTC. Translated: CASRPPRLGAYEQYV.

This clone appeared once. CDR3 sequence (DNA): TGTGCCACAAGCGCAGGACTAGAAACCTACGAGCAGTACTTC. Translating gives CATSAGLETYEQYF. The rearrangement uses TRBV28 and TRBJ2-7; 7 nucleotides match TRBD2. V lost 10 bases, J lost 2 bases, and 11 bases stayed unmatched. This CDR3 has 14 amino acids. CDR1 and CDR2 (germline): MDHEN, SYDVKM.

The rearrangement joins TRBV10-3 to TRBJ1-1; 8 bases match TRBD1. The CDR3 is 15 amino acids. Trimming removed 4 bases from V and 0 bases from J; junction bases left unmatched: 4. Germline V gives CDR1 ENHRY, CDR2 SYGVKD. The CDR3 DNA sequence: TGTGCCATCAGTGCGGGACAGGCCATGAACACTGAAGCTTTCTTT. This translates into CAISAGQAMNTEAFF.

This chain joins TRBV5-6 and TRBJ2-3; 8 positions agree with TRBD2. The V gene end was trimmed by 1 base and the J gene end by 10 bases; junction bases not matched to a gene: 11. Germline V gene lookup returns CDR1 SGHDT and CDR2 YYEEEE. The CDR3 length is 15 residues. Here the CDR3 reads CASSLRRRRGEAQYF. As DNA, the CDR3 is TGTGCCAGCAGCTTGAGACGGAGGCGGGGGGAAGCGCAGTATTTT.

In this sample, this clone turned up a few times. The chain employs TRBV7-2 and TRBJ1-6; TRBD1 aligns across 9 bases. V shed 4 bases and J 8 bases; nucleotides not matched to a gene: 6. CDR1 and CDR2 (germline): SGHTA, FQGNSA. The CDR3 is 15 amino acids. CDR3 loop: CASSSGTGRHSPLHF. CDR3 nucleotide sequence: TGTGCCAGCAGCTCCGGGACAGGGAGGCATTCACCCCTCCACTTT.

Regarding this clone: One end of the junction fails to match germline, which may point to a read error. The V gene is TRBV11-2, the J gene TRBJ1-4; a possible D gene is TRBD1 (5 bases). This CDR3 region has 13 residues. Germline V lookup: CDR1 SGHAT, CDR2 FQNNGV. CDR3 in amino acids: CASSLAPWGSPEF. The CDR3 region has the DNA TGTGCCAGCAGCTTAGCCCCCTGGGGCAGTCCAGAGTTT.

The J gene is TRBJ1-1, the V gene TRBV11-2, with a possible D match to TRBD1 (5 bases). The CDR3 has 12 amino acids. Germline V gene sequence: CDR1 SGHAT, CDR2 FQNNGV. Trimming cost V 5 bases and J 10 bases, with 14 bases left between them. The CDR3 loop is CASSPSRGGAFF. DNA for the CDR3: TGTGCCAGCAGCCCATCCCGCGGGGGAGCTTTCTTT. Using reference TRBV11-2 and TRBJ1-1 for the parts outside the CDR3, the full variable domain is EAGVAQSPRYKIIEKRQSVAFWCNPISGHATLYWYQQILGQGPKLLIQFQNNGVVDDSQLPKDRFSAERLKGVDSTLKIQPAKLEDSAVYLCASSPSRGGAFFGQGTRLTVV.

The sample holds a few counts of this clone. The rearrangement joins TRBV5-8 to TRBJ2-1; perhaps TRBD2 as D (5 bases). The CDR3 consists of 15 residues. V was pared by 0 bases and J by 4 bases, with 11 bases between. CDR1 and CDR2 from the germline V gene are SGHTS and YDEGEE. As DNA, the CDR3 is TGTGCCAGCAGCTTGGGGCCAGCGGTATACAATGAGCAGTTCTTC. Translation: CASSLGPAVYNEQFF.

This clone was seen just once. This rearrangement joins TRBV2 to TRBJ1-2, with no clear D. Germline V gives CDR1 SNHLY, CDR2 FYNNEI. The CDR3 covers 17 residues. Trimming pared 6 bases from V and 3 bases from J, leaving 23 bases between. The CDR3 is CASRWGPPGRGDYGYTF. CDR3 DNA: TGTGCCAGCAGGTGGGGTCCCCCTGGTCGGGGTGACTATGGCTACACCTTC. Full variable domain (missing parts from reference TRBV2 and TRBJ1-2): EPEVTQTPSHQVTQMGQEVILRCVPISNHLYFYWYRQILGQKVEFLVSFYNNEISEKSEIFDDQFSVERPDGSNFTLKIRSTKLEDSAMYFCASRWGPPGRGDYGYTFGSGTRLTVV.

To note about this clone: A junction end diverges from the germline sequence, so it may reflect a read error. This sequence joins TRBV7-9 and TRBJ1-1; TRBD1 might be the D (6 bases). Looked up from germline, CDR1 is SEHNR and CDR2 is FQNEAQ (reference sequence). The CDR3 spans 16 residues. The CDR3 bases are TGTTCCAGCAGCCCTGGCCAAAGGGGGGGGAACACTGAAGCTTTCTTT. It encodes CSSSPGQRGGNTEAFF.

V gene TRBV6-1 combines with J gene TRBJ1-1; the D gene is possibly TRBD1 (5 bases). The CDR3 runs 14 residues. CDR1 and CDR2 from the germline V gene are MNHNS and SASEGT. Trimming took 6 bases from V and 1 from J, leaving 12 bases between them. The CDR3 is CASRRQLGNTEAFF. DNA for the CDR3: TGTGCCAGCAGAAGACAGTTGGGGAACACTGAAGCTTTCTTT.

The CDR3 bases are TGCGCCAGCAGCCGAATGACGGGGTCTATGACTGAAGCTTTCTTT. This gives the protein CASSRMTGSMTEAFF. The chain uses TRBV4-1 and TRBJ1-1; D is unclear. There are 15 residues in the CDR3. Germline V CDR1 and CDR2: MGHRA, YSYEKL. V was shortened by 4 bases and J by 5 bases, with 17 bases between the two germline ends.

The chain joins TRBV5-1 to TRBJ2-3; 9 nucleotides agree with TRBD1. This CDR3 is 15 amino acids long. Per the germline V gene, CDR1 is SGHRS and CDR2 is YFSETQ. V trimming: 0 bases; J trimming: 6 bases; junction bases outside the gene matches: 5. The CDR3 region is CASSLVGQGSDTQYF. The CDR3 DNA follows: TGCGCCAGCAGCTTGGTGGGACAGGGATCGGATACGCAGTATTTT.

In its sample, this clone was seen a few times. The CDR3 DNA reads TGCGCCAGCAGCAGTGGGTTGGGGGGGGATGAGCAGTTCTTC. This encodes CASSSGLGGDEQFF. The rearrangement uses TRBV5-1 and TRBJ2-1; 7 bases agree with TRBD2. Per germline, CDR1 SGHRS and CDR2 YFSETQ. V was pared by 4 bases and J by 8 bases, with 9 bases of the junction left unmatched. The length of the CDR3 is 14 residues. The complete variable domain, with remaining parts taken from reference TRBV5-1 and TRBJ2-1, reads KAGVTQTPRYLIKTRGQQVTLSCSPISGHRSVSWYQQTPGQGLQFLFEYFSETQRNKGNFPGRFSGRQFSNSRSEMNVSTLELGDSALYLCASSSGLGGDEQFFGPGTRLTVL.

This chain joins TRBV6-1 and TRBJ1-5, with 10 bases fitting TRBD1. Germline V lookup: CDR1 MNHNS, CDR2 SASEGT. The CDR3 contains 15 residues. The V gene end was trimmed by 4 bases and the J gene end by 6 bases; junction bases not matched to a gene: 6. The CDR3 nucleotides are TGTGCCAGCAGTGGACCGGGACAGGGGTCTCAGCCCCAGCATTTT. This sequence encodes CASSGPGQGSQPQHF.

The V and J genes are TRBV29-1 and TRBJ1-2, with 7 bases lining up with TRBD1. Germline CDR1 reads SQVTM; CDR2 reads ANQGSEA. With V trimmed by 4 bases and J by 0 bases, 8 bases remained unmatched. This CDR3 has 15 residues. The CDR3 bases are TGCAGCGTTGCGTGGACAGGATTAGCTAACTATGGCTACACCTTC. Translating it yields CSVAWTGLANYGYTF.